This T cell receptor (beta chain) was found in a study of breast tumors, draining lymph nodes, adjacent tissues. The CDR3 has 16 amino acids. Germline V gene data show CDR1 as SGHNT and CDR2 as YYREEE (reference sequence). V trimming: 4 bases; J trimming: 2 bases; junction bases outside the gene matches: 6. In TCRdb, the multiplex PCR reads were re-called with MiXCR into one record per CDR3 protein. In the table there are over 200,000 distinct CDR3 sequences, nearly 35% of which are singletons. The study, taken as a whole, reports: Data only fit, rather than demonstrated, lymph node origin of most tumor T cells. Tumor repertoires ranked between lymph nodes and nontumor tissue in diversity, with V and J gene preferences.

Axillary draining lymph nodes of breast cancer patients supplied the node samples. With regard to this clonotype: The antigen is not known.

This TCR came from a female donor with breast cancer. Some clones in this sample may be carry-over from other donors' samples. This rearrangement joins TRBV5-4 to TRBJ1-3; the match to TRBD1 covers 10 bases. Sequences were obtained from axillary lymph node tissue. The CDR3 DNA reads TGTGCCAGCAGCGACCGGGACAGGGGAACTGGAAACACCATATATTTT. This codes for CASSDRDRGTGNTIYF.